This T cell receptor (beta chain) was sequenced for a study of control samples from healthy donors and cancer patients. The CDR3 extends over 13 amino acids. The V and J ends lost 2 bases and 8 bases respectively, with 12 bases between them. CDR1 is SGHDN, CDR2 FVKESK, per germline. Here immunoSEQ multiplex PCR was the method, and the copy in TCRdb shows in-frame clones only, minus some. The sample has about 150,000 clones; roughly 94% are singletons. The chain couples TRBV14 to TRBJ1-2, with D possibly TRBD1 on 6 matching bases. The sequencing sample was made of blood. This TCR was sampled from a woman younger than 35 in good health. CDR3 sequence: CASSQLGQNGYTF. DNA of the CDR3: TGTGCCAGCAGCCAATTGGGACAAAACGGCTACACCTTC.